The 16 T cell receptor beta chains presented below share a single source sample, sequenced in a study of CD8 T cells in ankylosing spondylitis. One entry per CDR3 protein results from TCRdb running MiXCR on the 5' RACE reads. The data show 250,000 to 300,000 distinct CDR3 sequences, 15% to 20% seen once. The sequenced material came from blood, either unsorted or a sorted T cell fraction (not recorded which). These TCRs come from a male donor with ankylosing spondylitis or in good health (not recorded which).

J is TRBJ2-3 and V is TRBV12-3 or TRBV12-4; 14 bases are shared with TRBD2. The trim removed 8 bases at V and 3 bases at J, leaving 7 bases unmatched. The CDR3 length is 16 residues. CDR3 in amino acids: CASGGLAGVFTDTQYF. The CDR3 region has the DNA TGTGCCAGCGGGGGACTAGCGGGGGTATTTACAGATACGCAGTATTTT.

The sample holds a few counts of this clonotype. This rearrangement joins TRBV5-1 to TRBJ1-6; tentative D call: TRBD1 (6 bases). The germline gives CDR1 SGHRS, CDR2 YFSETQ. Deletions cut 0 bases from V and 8 bases from J, with 15 bases between. The CDR3 sequence is 16 residues long. DNA of the CDR3: TGCGCCAGCAGCTTGGAGGCAGGGGAAGTTTATTCACCCCTCCACTTT. Translation gives CASSLEAGEVYSPLHF.

This clonotype was seen ten or more times. The chain employs TRBV9 and TRBJ2-5; 7 nucleotides align to TRBD2. The CDR3 is 15 residues long. The ends lost 0 bases at V and 0 bases at J; junction bases unmatched: 2. CDR1 and CDR2 from the germline V gene are SGDLS and YYNGEE. CDR3 in amino acids: CASSVDGGDQETQYF. The CDR3 DNA reads TGTGCCAGCAGCGTAGATGGGGGGGACCAAGAGACCCAGTACTTC.

The chain employs TRBV10-2 and TRBJ2-1; 11 bases agree with TRBD2. Germline V gene lookup returns CDR1 WSHSY and CDR2 SAAADI. V lost 7 bases to trimming and J lost 7 bases; unmatched junction nucleotides: 3. CDR3 length equals 13 residues. The CDR3 sequence: CASKGTSGNEQFF. In DNA, the CDR3 is TGCGCCAGCAAGGGGACTAGCGGAAATGAGCAGTTCTTC.

V gene TRBV29-1 combines with J gene TRBJ1-1; D may be TRBD1 (5 bases). CDR3 length: 13 residues. Germline CDR1 and CDR2: SQVTM and ANQGSEA. V lost 2 bases to trimming and J lost 3 bases, with 10 bases between them. This chain's CDR3 is CSVESGADTEAFF. The CDR3 region has the DNA TGCAGCGTTGAAAGTGGGGCTGACACTGAAGCTTTCTTT.

V and J are TRBV9 and TRBJ2-1; 9 nucleotides align to TRBD2. The CDR3 consists of 15 residues. The ends lost 0 bases at V and 9 bases at J; junction bases unmatched: 7. CDR1 SGDLS and CDR2 YYNGEE come from the germline V gene. This CDR3 reads CASSVARLAVTEQFF. The CDR3 nucleotides read TGTGCCAGCAGCGTAGCGAGACTAGCGGTGACTGAGCAGTTCTTC.

The chain links TRBV5-1 to TRBJ1-2; no definite D call. The CDR3 has 15 amino acids. CDR1 and CDR2 from the germline V gene are SGHRS and YFSETQ. Trimming left V 0 bases short and J 8 bases short, with 17 bases between. The CDR3 DNA reads TGCGCCAGCAGCTTGGAGGGCAGCCCCCGTCCAGGCTACACCTTC. It yields the protein CASSLEGSPRPGYTF. Looking up the rest from reference TRBV5-1 and TRBJ1-2 gives the full variable domain: KAGVTQTPRYLIKTRGQQVTLSCSPISGHRSVSWYQQTPGQGLQFLFEYFSETQRNKGNFPGRFSGRQFSNSRSEMNVSTLELGDSALYLCASSLEGSPRPGYTFGSGTRLTVV.

The genes are TRBV15 and TRBJ2-7; D is ambiguous. The germline V gene encodes CDR1 LNHNV and CDR2 YYDKDF (reference sequence). The CDR3 consists of 16 residues. With 0 bases removed from V and 2 bases from J, the gap between germline ends came to 14 bases. CDR3 nucleotides: TGTGCCACCAGCAGAGATGGGGAAATTTCTACCTACGAGCAGTACTTC. Amino acids: CATSRDGEISTYEQYF.

This sequence joins TRBV5-1 and TRBJ2-1; 10 nucleotides align to TRBD2. V was pared by 5 bases and J by 4 bases, with 3 bases of the junction left unmatched. Germline CDR1 and CDR2: SGHRS and YFSETQ. This CDR3 spans 14 amino acids. CDR3 region: CASRRTSGYNEQFF. In nucleotides, the CDR3 is TGCGCCAGCAGGAGGACTAGCGGTTACAATGAGCAGTTCTTC.

There are many counts of this clonotype. V and J are TRBV20-1 and TRBJ1-5; D is unresolved. The CDR3 extends over 16 amino acids. Germline V gene data show CDR1 as DFQATT and CDR2 as SNEGSKA (reference sequence). With 1 base removed from V and 5 bases from J, the gap between germline ends came to 18 bases. The CDR3 DNA reads TGCAGTGCTAGAGGTTGGGGTGAAGGAGGAGATCAGCCCCAGCATTTT. Encoded protein: CSARGWGEGGDQPQHF.

The CDR3 DNA is TGTGCCAGCAGCCTATATCCGGGGGACATTCAGTACTTC. It specifies CASSLYPGDIQYF. The rearrangement links TRBV7-6 to TRBJ2-4, with D maybe TRBD2 (6 bases). This CDR3 contains 13 residues. The germline V and J ends were trimmed by 5 bases and 8 bases, with 13 bases remaining between them. From germline, CDR1 is SGHVS and CDR2 FNYEAQ.

The rearrangement links TRBV10-3 to TRBJ2-2, with 7 bases aligning to TRBD2. CDR1 is ENHRY and CDR2 is SYGVKD in the germline V gene. V gave up 6 bases and J gave up 2 bases; unmatched junction bases: 9. The CDR3 is 16 residues long. As DNA, the CDR3 is TGTGCCATCAGAGACCCGGCGGGAGCCAACACCGGGGAGCTGTTTTTT. Translating gives CAIRDPAGANTGELFF.

This sequence joins TRBV6-5 and TRBJ2-3; D gene ambiguous. Germline CDR1 is MNHEY and CDR2 is SVGAGI. The CDR3 extends over 12 amino acids. The germline V and J ends were trimmed by 6 bases and 5 bases, with 9 bases remaining between them. The CDR3 here is CASSPNGDTQYF. DNA of the CDR3: TGTGCCAGCAGCCCGAACGGAGATACGCAGTATTTT.

The V gene is TRBV29-1, the J gene TRBJ2-7; 8 bases line up with TRBD2. In germline, CDR1 is SQVTM, CDR2 ANQGSEA. The junction had 9 bases not matched to a gene; V was cut back by 6 bases and J by 2 bases. The CDR3 is 14 amino acids. CDR3 sequence: CSVEFISGTYEQYF. The DNA for the CDR3 is TGCAGCGTCGAATTCATTAGCGGGACCTACGAGCAGTACTTC.

The chain is built from TRBV18 and TRBJ2-5; D is unresolved. CDR3 size: 15 residues. V lost 3 bases, J lost 1 base, and 12 bases lay in between. CDR1 KGHSH and CDR2 LQKENI come from the germline V gene. CDR3 protein: CASSPLSVVQETQYF. CDR3 sequence (DNA): TGTGCCAGCTCACCTCTTTCCGTAGTCCAAGAGACCCAGTACTTC.

In its sample, this clonotype was seen a few times. The chain joins TRBV29-1 to TRBJ2-3, with TRBD2 identical over 7 bases. Germline V gives CDR1 SQVTM, CDR2 ANQGSEA. Unmatched junction bases numbered 1, after V lost 4 bases and J lost 0 bases. This CDR3 comprises 13 residues. The CDR3 nucleotides are TGCAGCGTTGTTAGCGGGAGCACAGATACGCAGTATTTT. Translating it yields CSVVSGSTDTQYF.